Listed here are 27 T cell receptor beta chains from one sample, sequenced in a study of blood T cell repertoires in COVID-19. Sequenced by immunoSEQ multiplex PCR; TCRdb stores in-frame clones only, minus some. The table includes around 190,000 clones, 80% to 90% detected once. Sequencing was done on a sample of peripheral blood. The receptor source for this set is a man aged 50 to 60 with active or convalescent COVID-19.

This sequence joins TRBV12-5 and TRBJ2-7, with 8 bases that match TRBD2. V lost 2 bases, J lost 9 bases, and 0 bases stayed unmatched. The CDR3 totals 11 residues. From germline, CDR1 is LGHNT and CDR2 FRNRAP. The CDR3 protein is CASGLTSGQYF. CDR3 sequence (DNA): TGTGCTAGTGGTTTGACTAGCGGGCAGTACTTC. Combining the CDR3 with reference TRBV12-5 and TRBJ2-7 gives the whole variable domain DARVTQTPRHKVTEMGQEVTMRCQPILGHNTVFWYRQTMMQGLELLAYFRNRAPLDDSGMPKDRFSAEMPDATLATLKIQPSEPRDSAVYFCASGLTSGQYFGPGTRLTVT.

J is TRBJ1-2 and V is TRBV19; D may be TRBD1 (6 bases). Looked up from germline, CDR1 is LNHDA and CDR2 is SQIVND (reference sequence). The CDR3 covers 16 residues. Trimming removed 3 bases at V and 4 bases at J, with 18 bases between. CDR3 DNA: TGTGCCAGTAGTATCCAACAGGGTAAGGGGAGCTATGGCTACACCTTC. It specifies CASSIQQGKGSYGYTF.

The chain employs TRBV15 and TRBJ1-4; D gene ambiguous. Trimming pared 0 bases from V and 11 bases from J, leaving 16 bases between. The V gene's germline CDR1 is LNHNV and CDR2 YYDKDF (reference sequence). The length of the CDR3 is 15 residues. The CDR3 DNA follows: TGTGCCACCAGCAGAGATGTCCACTTGTTCGAGAAACTGTTTTTT. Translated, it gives CATSRDVHLFEKLFF.

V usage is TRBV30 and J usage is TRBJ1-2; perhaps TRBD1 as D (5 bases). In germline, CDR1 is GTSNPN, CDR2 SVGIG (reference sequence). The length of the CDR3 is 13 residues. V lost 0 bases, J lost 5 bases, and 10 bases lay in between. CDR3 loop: CAWSVPGRYGYTF. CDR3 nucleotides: TGTGCCTGGAGTGTACCAGGGCGGTATGGCTACACCTTC. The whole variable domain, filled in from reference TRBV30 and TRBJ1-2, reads SQTIHQWPATLVQPVGSPLSLECTVEGTSNPNLYWYRQAAGRGLQLLFYSVGIGQISSEVPQNLSASRPQDRQFILSSKKLLLSDSGFYLCAWSVPGRYGYTFGSGTRLTVV.

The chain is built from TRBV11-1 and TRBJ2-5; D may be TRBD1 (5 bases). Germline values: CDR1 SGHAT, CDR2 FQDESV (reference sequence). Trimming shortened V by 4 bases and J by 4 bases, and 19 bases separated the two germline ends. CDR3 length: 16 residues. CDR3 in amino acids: CASSSTVIPGLETQYF. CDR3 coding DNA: TGTGCCAGCAGCTCAACCGTAATCCCAGGGTTAGAGACCCAGTACTTC.

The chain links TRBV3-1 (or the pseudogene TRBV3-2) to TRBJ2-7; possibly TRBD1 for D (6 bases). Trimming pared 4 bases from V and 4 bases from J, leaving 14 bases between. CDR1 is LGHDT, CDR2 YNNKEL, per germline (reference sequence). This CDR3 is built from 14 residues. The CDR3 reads CASSPSRGLYEQYF. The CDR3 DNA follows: TGTGCCAGCAGCCCATCTAGGGGGTTATACGAGCAGTACTTC.

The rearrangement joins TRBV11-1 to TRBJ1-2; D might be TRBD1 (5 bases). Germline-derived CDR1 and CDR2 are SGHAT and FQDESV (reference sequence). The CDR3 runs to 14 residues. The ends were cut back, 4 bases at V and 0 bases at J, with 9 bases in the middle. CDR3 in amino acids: CASSWGRTNYGYTF. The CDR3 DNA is TGTGCCAGCAGCTGGGGCCGTACTAACTATGGCTACACCTTC.

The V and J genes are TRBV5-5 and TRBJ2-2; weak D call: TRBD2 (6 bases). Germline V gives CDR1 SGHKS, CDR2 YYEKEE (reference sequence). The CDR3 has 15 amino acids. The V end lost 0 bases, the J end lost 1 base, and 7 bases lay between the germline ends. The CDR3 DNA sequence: TGTGCCAGCAGCTTGGGGGGACTGAACACCGGGGAGCTGTTTTTT. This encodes CASSLGGLNTGELFF.

The CDR3 DNA sequence: TGTGCCATCAGTCCCGGGTCTCTTGTAGATGAGCAGTTCTTC. Protein product: CAISPGSLVDEQFF. The chain recombines TRBV10-3 with TRBJ2-1; no definite D call. Germline CDR1 reads ENHRY; CDR2 reads SYGVKD. The length of the CDR3 is 14 residues. Trimming took off 5 bases at V and 8 bases at J, with 16 bases between the two ends.

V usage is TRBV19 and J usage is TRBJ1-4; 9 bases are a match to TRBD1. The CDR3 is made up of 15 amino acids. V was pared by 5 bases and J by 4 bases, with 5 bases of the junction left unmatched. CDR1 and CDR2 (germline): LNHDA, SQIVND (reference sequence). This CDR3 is CASSVDRGNNEKLFF. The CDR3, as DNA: TGTGCCAGTAGTGTGGACAGGGGAAATAATGAAAAACTGTTTTTT.

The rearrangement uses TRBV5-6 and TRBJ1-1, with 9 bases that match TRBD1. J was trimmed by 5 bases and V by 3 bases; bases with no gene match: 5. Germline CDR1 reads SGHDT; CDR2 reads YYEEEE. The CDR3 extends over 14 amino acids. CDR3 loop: CASSSETGGTEAFF. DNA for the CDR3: TGTGCCAGCAGCTCGGAGACAGGGGGGACTGAAGCTTTCTTT. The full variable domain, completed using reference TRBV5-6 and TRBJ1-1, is DAGVTQSPTHLIKTRGQQVTLRCSPKSGHDTVSWYQQALGQGPQFIFQYYEEEERQRGNFPDRFSGHQFPNYSSELNVNALLLGDSALYLCASSSETGGTEAFFGQGTRLTVV.

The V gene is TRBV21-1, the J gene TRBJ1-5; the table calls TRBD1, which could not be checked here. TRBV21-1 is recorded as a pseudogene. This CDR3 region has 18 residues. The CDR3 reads CASSNYGQGAHSNQPQHF. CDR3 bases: TGTGCCAGCAGCAATTACGGACAGGGGGCGCATAGCAATCAGCCCCAGCATTTT.

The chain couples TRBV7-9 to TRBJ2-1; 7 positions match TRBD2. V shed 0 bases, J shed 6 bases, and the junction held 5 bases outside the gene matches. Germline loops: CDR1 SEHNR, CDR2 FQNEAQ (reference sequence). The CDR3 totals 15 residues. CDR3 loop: CASSLAGGPGNEQFF. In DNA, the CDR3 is TGTGCCAGCAGCTTAGCGGGAGGGCCGGGCAATGAGCAGTTCTTC.

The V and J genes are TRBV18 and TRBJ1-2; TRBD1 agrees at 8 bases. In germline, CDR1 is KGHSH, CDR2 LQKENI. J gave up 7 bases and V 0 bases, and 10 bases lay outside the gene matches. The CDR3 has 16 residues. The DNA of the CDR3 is TGTGCCAGCTCACCACCGACTCAGGGGGCGTTTGGTGGCTACACCTTC. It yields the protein CASSPPTQGAFGGYTF.

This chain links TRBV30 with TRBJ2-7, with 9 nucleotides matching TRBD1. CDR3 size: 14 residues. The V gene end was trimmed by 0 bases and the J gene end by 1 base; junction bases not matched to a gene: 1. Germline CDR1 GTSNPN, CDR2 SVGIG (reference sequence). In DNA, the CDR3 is TGTGCCTGGAGTGTTGGGACAGGGTCCTACGAGCAGTACTTC. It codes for CAWSVGTGSYEQYF.

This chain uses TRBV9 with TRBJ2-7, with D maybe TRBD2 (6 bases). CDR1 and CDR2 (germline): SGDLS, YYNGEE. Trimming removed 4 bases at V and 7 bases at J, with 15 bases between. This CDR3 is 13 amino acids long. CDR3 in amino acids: CASSPVQGGEQYF. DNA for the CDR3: TGTGCCAGCAGCCCTGTGCAGGGAGGAGAGCAGTACTTC.

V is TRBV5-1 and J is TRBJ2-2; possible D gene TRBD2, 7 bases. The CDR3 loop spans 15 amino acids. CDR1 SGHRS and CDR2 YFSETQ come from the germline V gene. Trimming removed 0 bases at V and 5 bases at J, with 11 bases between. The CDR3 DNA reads TGCGCCAGCAGCTTGGCGGGGGGCAGAACCGGGGAGCTGTTTTTT. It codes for CASSLAGGRTGELFF.

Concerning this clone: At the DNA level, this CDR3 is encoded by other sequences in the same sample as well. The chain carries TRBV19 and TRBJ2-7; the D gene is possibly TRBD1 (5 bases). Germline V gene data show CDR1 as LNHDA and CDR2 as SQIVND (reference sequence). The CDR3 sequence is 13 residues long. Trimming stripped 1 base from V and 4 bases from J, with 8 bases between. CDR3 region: CASSIGQGYEQYF. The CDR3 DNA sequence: TGTGCCAGTAGTATAGGGCAGGGATACGAGCAGTACTTC.

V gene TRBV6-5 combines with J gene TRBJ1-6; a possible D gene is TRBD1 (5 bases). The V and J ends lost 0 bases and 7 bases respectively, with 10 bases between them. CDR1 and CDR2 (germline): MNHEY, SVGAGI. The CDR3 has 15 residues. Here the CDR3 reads CASSYSGGGNSPLHF. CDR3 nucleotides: TGTGCCAGCAGTTACTCTGGGGGAGGGAATTCACCCCTCCACTTT.

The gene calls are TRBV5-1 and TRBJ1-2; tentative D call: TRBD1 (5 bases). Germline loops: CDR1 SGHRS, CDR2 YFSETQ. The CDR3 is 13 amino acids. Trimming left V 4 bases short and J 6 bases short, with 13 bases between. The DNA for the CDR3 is TGCGCCAGCAGCCCGGGGGGAGAAAATGGCTACACCTTC. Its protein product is CASSPGGENGYTF.

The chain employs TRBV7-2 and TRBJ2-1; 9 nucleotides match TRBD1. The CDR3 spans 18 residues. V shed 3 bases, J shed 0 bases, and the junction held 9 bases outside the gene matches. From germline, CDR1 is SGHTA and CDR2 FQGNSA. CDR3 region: CASSLGQGPRGSYNEQFF. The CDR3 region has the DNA TGTGCCAGCAGCTTGGGACAGGGACCCCGTGGCTCCTACAATGAGCAGTTCTTC.

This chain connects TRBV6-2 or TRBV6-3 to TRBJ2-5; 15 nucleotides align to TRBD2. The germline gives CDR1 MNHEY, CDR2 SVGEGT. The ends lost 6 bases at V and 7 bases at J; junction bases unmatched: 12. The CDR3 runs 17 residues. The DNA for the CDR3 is TGTGCCAGCAGCCAGGGACTAGCGGGGGGTACTCCGGGGACCCAGTACTTC. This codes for CASSQGLAGGTPGTQYF.

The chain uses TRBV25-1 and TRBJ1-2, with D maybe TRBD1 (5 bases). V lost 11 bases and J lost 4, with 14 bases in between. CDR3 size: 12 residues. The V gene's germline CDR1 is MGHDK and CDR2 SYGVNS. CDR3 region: CAGPNRIYGYTF. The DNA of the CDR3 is TGTGCCGGCCCCAACAGGATCTATGGCTACACCTTC.

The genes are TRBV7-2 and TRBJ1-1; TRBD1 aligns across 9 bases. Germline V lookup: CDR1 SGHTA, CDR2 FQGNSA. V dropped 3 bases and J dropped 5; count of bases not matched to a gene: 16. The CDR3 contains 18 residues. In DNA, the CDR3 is TGTGCCAGCAGCTTGGTTACAGGGGGCAGGTCCCCCTGGACTGAAGCTTTCTTT. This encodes CASSLVTGGRSPWTEAFF.

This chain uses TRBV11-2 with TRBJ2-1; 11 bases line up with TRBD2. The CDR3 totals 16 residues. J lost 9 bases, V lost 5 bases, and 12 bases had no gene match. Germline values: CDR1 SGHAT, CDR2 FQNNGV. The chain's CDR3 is CASSPTSGGMYGEQFF. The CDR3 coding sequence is TGTGCCAGCAGCCCAACTAGCGGGGGTATGTATGGTGAGCAGTTCTTC.

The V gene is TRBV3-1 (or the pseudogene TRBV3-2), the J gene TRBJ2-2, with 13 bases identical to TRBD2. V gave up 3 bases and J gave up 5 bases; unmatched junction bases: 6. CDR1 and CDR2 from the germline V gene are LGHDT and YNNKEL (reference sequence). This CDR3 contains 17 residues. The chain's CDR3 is CASSHLLAGGRTGELFF. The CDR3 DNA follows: TGTGCCAGCAGCCACCTACTAGCGGGAGGGCGAACCGGGGAGCTGTTTTTT.

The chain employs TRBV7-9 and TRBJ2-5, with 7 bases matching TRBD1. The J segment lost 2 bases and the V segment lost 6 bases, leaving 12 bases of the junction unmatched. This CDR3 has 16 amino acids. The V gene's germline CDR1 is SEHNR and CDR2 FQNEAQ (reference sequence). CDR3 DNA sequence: TGTGCCAGCAGGTCACTAGGTAGGGGGCTTCAAGAGACCCAGTACTTC. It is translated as CASRSLGRGLQETQYF.